Below are 31 T cell receptor beta chains sequenced from a single sample in a study of cytomegalovirus exposure and HLA in healthy donors. The primer mix had 60 Vbeta and 13 Jbeta primers. The data were produced by immunoSEQ multiplex PCR, yet TCRdb's version contains in-frame clones alone and is incomplete. Its table lists about 87,000 clones. The material sequenced was PBMCs. The receptor set was obtained from a man aged 45-65 years in good health and CMV-seropositive.

The chain joins TRBV5-4 to TRBJ2-7; 8 positions match TRBD2. CDR1 is SGHNT, CDR2 YYREEE, per germline (reference sequence). The V and J ends lost 0 bases and 7 bases, in that order; junction bases with no gene match: 9. CDR3 length equals 15 residues. Here the CDR3 reads CASSLGVAGPWEQYF. The DNA of the CDR3 is TGTGCCAGCAGCTTGGGAGTAGCGGGGCCTTGGGAGCAGTACTTC. Together with reference TRBV5-4 and TRBJ2-7, the CDR3 gives the full variable domain: ETGVTQSPTHLIKTRGQQVTLRCSSQSGHNTVSWYQQALGQGPQFIFQYYREEENGRGNFPPRFSGLQFPNYSSELNVNALELDDSALYLCASSLGVAGPWEQYFGPGTRLTVT.

The genes are TRBV9 and TRBJ2-1; perhaps TRBD2 as D (5 bases). This CDR3 is 12 amino acids long. V was cut by 4 bases and J by 7 bases, with 9 bases left in between. Germline CDR1 SGDLS, CDR2 YYNGEE. CDR3 nucleotide sequence: TGTGCCAGCAGCTTAGGGAGAAATGAGCAGTTCTTC. Its protein is CASSLGRNEQFF.

This chain connects TRBV6-1 to TRBJ2-7, with D perhaps matching TRBD1 (7 bases). Trimming shortened V by 6 bases and J by 5 bases, and 14 bases separated the two germline ends. The length of the CDR3 is 13 residues. Germline loops: CDR1 MNHNS, CDR2 SASEGT. The CDR3 here is CASREGAVDEQYV. The DNA of the CDR3 is TGTGCCAGCAGGGAGGGGGCCGTGGACGAGCAGTACGTC.

The V call is TRBV30, the J call TRBJ1-1; D call uncertain. The CDR3 is made up of 13 amino acids. Germline CDR1 reads GTSNPN; CDR2 reads SVGIG (reference sequence). V lost 7 bases and J lost 1, with 13 bases in between. CDR3 residues: CAFEGLENTEAFF. CDR3 DNA sequence: TGTGCCTTTGAGGGTCTGGAGAACACTGAAGCTTTCTTT.

The chain recombines TRBV10-3 with TRBJ2-5, with 9 bases identical to TRBD2. Trimming removed 10 bases from V and 1 base from J; junction bases left unmatched: 4. Per germline, CDR1 ENHRY and CDR2 SYGVKD. The CDR3 loop spans 13 amino acids. CDR3 DNA: TGTGCCACCCTAGCGGGGCTCCAAGAGACCCAGTACTTC. Translation: CATLAGLQETQYF.

The CDR3 DNA follows: TGTGCCTGGAGTAGGCAAGCGGGGAGTGGCGAGCAGTACGTC. Protein sequence: CAWSRQAGSGEQYV. The chain is built from TRBV30 and TRBJ2-7, with 7 nucleotides matching TRBD2. V shed 2 bases, J shed 6 bases, and the junction held 10 bases outside the gene matches. This CDR3 is built from 14 residues. The germline V gene has CDR1 GTSNPN and CDR2 SVGIG (reference sequence).

The chain has TRBV29-1 and TRBJ2-1, with 9 bases that match TRBD1. The germline V gene encodes CDR1 SQVTM and CDR2 ANQGSEA. The V gene end was trimmed by 3 bases and the J gene end by 4 bases; junction bases not matched to a gene: 4. The CDR3 consists of 14 residues. The CDR3 region has the DNA TGCAGCGTTGATGGACAGGGGAATTACAATGAGCAGTTCTTC. It translates to CSVDGQGNYNEQFF.

To note about this clone: Within the sample, other DNA sequences also encode this same CDR3. The J gene is TRBJ2-5, the V gene TRBV9; a weak D match, TRBD2 (5 bases). This CDR3 region has 15 residues. Per the germline V gene, CDR1 is SGDLS and CDR2 is YYNGEE. Trimming shortened V by 0 bases and J by 4 bases, and 13 bases separated the two germline ends. The DNA of the CDR3 is TGTGCCAGCAGCGTAGGGACTGCCGCCGGAGAGACCCAGTACTTC. It yields the protein CASSVGTAAGETQYF.

The chain combines TRBV9 with TRBJ2-3, with a possible D match to TRBD2 (5 bases). V shed 0 bases and J shed 4 bases, with 12 bases lying between them. Looked up from germline, CDR1 is SGDLS and CDR2 is YYNGEE. This CDR3 spans 15 amino acids. CDR3 residues: CASSVEGERADTQYF. CDR3 sequence (DNA): TGTGCCAGCAGCGTAGAGGGAGAACGGGCAGATACGCAGTATTTT.

V is TRBV7-2 and J is TRBJ1-4; D might be TRBD1 (5 bases). The CDR3 is 14 amino acids. V shed 0 bases and J shed 8 bases, with 10 bases lying between them. Germline V lookup: CDR1 SGHTA, CDR2 FQGNSA. CDR3 bases: TGTGCCAGCAGCTTAGCGCTGCGACAGGAAAAACTGTTTTTT. Residues: CASSLALRQEKLFF.

The V call is TRBV6-5, the J call TRBJ2-2, with D uncertain. With 4 bases removed from V and 5 bases from J, the gap between germline ends came to 14 bases. The CDR3 loop spans 15 amino acids. Germline CDR1 reads MNHEY; CDR2 reads SVGAGI. CDR3 nucleotide sequence: TGTGCCAGCAGTTCCCCACTGTCCGTGACCGGGGAGCTGTTTTTT. This sequence encodes CASSSPLSVTGELFF.

The V call is TRBV28, the J call TRBJ2-1, with 7 bases that match TRBD2. The CDR3 spans 14 residues. In germline, CDR1 is MDHEN, CDR2 SYDVKM. J lost 7 bases, V lost 4 bases, and 7 bases had no gene match. CDR3 region: CASSWAGETNEQFF. CDR3 nucleotides: TGTGCCAGCAGTTGGGCGGGAGAGACAAATGAGCAGTTCTTC.

The V call is TRBV2, the J call TRBJ2-1; D gene uncertain. The V gene's germline CDR1 is SNHLY and CDR2 FYNNEI. V was pared by 1 base and J by 12 bases, with 10 bases between. CDR3 length: 12 amino acids. The CDR3 DNA is TGTGCCAGCAGTGAAGGACTGAGACGGCAGTTCTTC. Its translation: CASSEGLRRQFF.

The chain has TRBV5-1 and TRBJ1-3; a weak D match, TRBD1 (6 bases). The CDR3 runs to 15 residues. The germline gives CDR1 SGHRS, CDR2 YFSETQ. V was trimmed by 4 bases and J by 0 bases, leaving 11 bases between them. The CDR3 loop is CASSTTGISGNTIYF. DNA of the CDR3: TGCGCCAGCAGCACCACAGGGATCTCTGGAAACACCATATATTTT.

V and J are TRBV6-5 and TRBJ1-5; D unclear. Germline V lookup: CDR1 MNHEY, CDR2 SVGAGI. The CDR3 has 13 residues. The V end lost 0 bases, the J end lost 6 bases, and 6 bases lay between the germline ends. This chain's CDR3 is CASSYSSFQPQHF. The CDR3 DNA reads as TGTGCCAGCAGTTACTCGTCCTTTCAGCCCCAGCATTTT.

V and J are TRBV5-1 and TRBJ2-7; maybe TRBD1 (6 bases). Trimming took off 4 bases at V and 1 base at J, with 12 bases between the two ends. The CDR3 extends over 14 amino acids. Germline CDR1 and CDR2: SGHRS and YFSETQ. The CDR3 loop is CASSPDGQSYEQYV. CDR3 DNA: TGCGCCAGCAGCCCAGACGGACAGTCCTACGAGCAGTACGTC.

The chain joins TRBV11-3 to TRBJ2-1, with 11 bases identical to TRBD2. In germline, CDR1 is SGHNT, CDR2 YENEEA. This CDR3 has 15 residues. Trimming at V came to 3 bases and at J to 5 bases, leaving 3 bases not matched to a gene. CDR3 bases: TGTGCCAGCAGCTTCGGGACTAGCGGCAACAATGAGCAGTTCTTC. The encoded protein is CASSFGTSGNNEQFF.

The V gene is TRBV7-9, the J gene TRBJ2-6; the match to TRBD1 covers 8 bases. CDR1 is SEHNR and CDR2 is FQNEAQ in the germline V gene (reference sequence). Losses at the gene ends were 4 bases for V and 2 bases for J; bases not matched to a gene: 10. CDR3 length equals 18 residues. CDR3 in amino acids: CASSSTSGGRAGANVLTF. As DNA, the CDR3 is TGTGCCAGCAGCTCCACTTCAGGGGGCAGGGCTGGGGCCAACGTCCTGACTTTC.

The chain has TRBV18 and TRBJ1-4, with 7 bases identical to TRBD1. The CDR3 consists of 14 residues. Trimming removed 2 bases from V and 3 bases from J; junction bases left unmatched: 0. Per the germline V gene, CDR1 is KGHSH and CDR2 is LQKENI. CDR3 bases: TGTGCCAGCTCACCAACAGGGGCTAATGAAAAACTGTTTTTT. Its protein is CASSPTGANEKLFF.

J is TRBJ2-7 and V is TRBV7-2, with TRBD2 matching 7 bases. Per the germline V gene, CDR1 is SGHTA and CDR2 is FQGNSA. J gave up 2 bases and V 5 bases, and 9 bases lay outside the gene matches. CDR3 length equals 15 residues. The CDR3 bases are TGTGCCAGCAGCGCGACCTATGGGGGGGCCTACGAGCAGTACTTC. Its protein is CASSATYGGAYEQYF.

The chain uses TRBV13 and TRBJ1-4; D may be TRBD1 (6 bases). The germline CDR1 and CDR2 sequences are PRHDT and FYEKMQ (reference sequence). The germline V and J ends were trimmed by 4 bases and 8 bases, with 11 bases remaining between them. The CDR3 covers 13 residues. DNA of the CDR3: TGTGCCAGCAGCTCTTGGACAGCAGAAAAACTGTTTTTT. This gives the protein CASSSWTAEKLFF.

V usage is TRBV10-3 and J usage is TRBJ1-6, with 9 bases that match TRBD1. CDR1 ENHRY and CDR2 SYGVKD come from the germline V gene. After removal of 6 bases from V and 11 bases from J, the junction contained 8 bases not matched to a gene. This CDR3 has 14 amino acids. The CDR3 loop reads CAISPGTGYAPLHF. The CDR3 DNA reads as TGTGCCATCAGCCCGGGGACAGGGTACGCACCCCTCCACTTT.

The rearrangement links TRBV9 to TRBJ1-5; 7 bases align to TRBD1. The CDR3 runs 15 residues. Germline trimming cut 0 bases from V and 4 bases from J; bases unmatched to any gene: 4. From germline, CDR1 is SGDLS and CDR2 YYNGEE. CDR3 DNA: TGTGCCAGCAGCGTAGGGACAGGAGTTAATCAGCCCCAGCATTTT. It is translated as CASSVGTGVNQPQHF.

The chain combines TRBV19 with TRBJ1-5; TRBD1 aligns across 7 bases. The length of the CDR3 is 15 residues. From germline, CDR1 is LNHDA and CDR2 SQIVND (reference sequence). The ends lost 1 base at V and 0 bases at J; junction bases unmatched: 0. The CDR3 here is CASSIGQGSNQPQHF. CDR3 DNA sequence: TGTGCCAGTAGTATAGGACAGGGTAGCAATCAGCCCCAGCATTTT.

The chain uses TRBV30 and TRBJ1-2, with TRBD1 matching over 12 bases. Per germline, CDR1 GTSNPN and CDR2 SVGIG (reference sequence). Trimming at V came to 7 bases and at J to 4 bases, leaving 10 bases not matched to a gene. This CDR3 spans 15 amino acids. CDR3 nucleotide sequence: TGTGCCTACCGGGACAGGGGGCTCCCTGGCTATGGCTACACCTTC. Protein sequence: CAYRDRGLPGYGYTF.

This chain connects TRBV25-1 to TRBJ2-2; a weak D match, TRBD2 (7 bases). Germline CDR1 is MGHDK and CDR2 is SYGVNS. The length of the CDR3 is 18 residues. V lost 6 bases and J lost 0, with 20 bases in between. The CDR3 spells CASSPMGGGASNTGELFF. CDR3 nucleotide sequence: TGTGCCAGCAGCCCCATGGGAGGGGGGGCGTCGAACACCGGGGAGCTGTTTTTT.

This chain joins TRBV7-2 and TRBJ2-5, with a possible D match to TRBD2 (5 bases). Trimming removed 4 bases at V and 4 bases at J, with 16 bases between. Germline CDR1 SGHTA, CDR2 FQGNSA. The CDR3 consists of 15 residues. CDR3 in DNA: TGTGCCAGCAGCTACCTCCCTCGGGATGGAGAGACCCAGTACTTC. Protein sequence: CASSYLPRDGETQYF.

The DNA for the CDR3 is TGTGCCAGCAGCGCCGGACTAGCGGGAGGACGGAGCTCCTACAATGAGCAGTTCTTC. Translation gives CASSAGLAGGRSSYNEQFF. V and J are TRBV9 and TRBJ2-1; TRBD2 matches 14 bases. The CDR3 has 19 amino acids. From germline, CDR1 is SGDLS and CDR2 YYNGEE. Trimming at V came to 3 bases and at J to 0 bases, leaving 8 bases not matched to a gene.

As concerns this clone: The sample contains more than one DNA sequence encoding this CDR3. The rearrangement uses TRBV19 and TRBJ2-2; weak D call: TRBD1 (6 bases). Germline CDR1 reads LNHDA; CDR2 reads SQIVND (reference sequence). The CDR3 is 14 amino acids. V was shortened by 5 bases and J by 6 bases, with 13 bases between the two germline ends. CDR3 sequence reads: CASSSGQGSGELFF. In DNA form, the CDR3 reads TGTGCCAGTAGTTCCGGGCAGGGGTCCGGGGAGCTGTTTTTT.

The chain joins TRBV30 to TRBJ1-5; D perhaps matches TRBD1 (5 bases). This CDR3 is built from 14 residues. Germline CDR1 GTSNPN, CDR2 SVGIG (reference sequence). The V and J ends lost 0 bases and 4 bases respectively, with 10 bases between them. CDR3 protein: CAWSVGRGNQPQHF. CDR3 coding DNA: TGTGCCTGGAGTGTAGGTAGGGGAAATCAGCCCCAGCATTTT. The full variable domain, in which reference TRBV30 and TRBJ1-5 provide the parts outside the CDR3, is SQTIHQWPATLVQPVGSPLSLECTVEGTSNPNLYWYRQAAGRGLQLLFYSVGIGQISSEVPQNLSASRPQDRQFILSSKKLLLSDSGFYLCAWSVGRGNQPQHFGDGTRLSIL.

This chain links TRBV4-1 with TRBJ2-1; D remains ambiguous. This CDR3 is 14 amino acids long. Trimming took 0 bases from V and 9 from J, leaving 12 bases between them. Looked up from germline, CDR1 is MGHRA and CDR2 is YSYEKL. The CDR3 coding sequence is TGCGCCAGCAGCCAAGATTCGGTAGTTAGTGAGCAGTTCTTC. This codes for CASSQDSVVSEQFF.